This T cell receptor (beta chain) is from a study of T cells in Graves' hyperthyroidism and ophthalmopathy. Notes on the study in general: Ophthalmopathy, which appeared later, was predicted by the model a median about 5.9 months before onset. Most clonotypes that expanded in the thyroid above 0.001 also showed up in blood.

V lost 5 bases and J 4 bases, leaving 14 bases between the germline ends. Germline loops: CDR1 MDHEN, CDR2 SYDVKM. The CDR3 extends over 14 amino acids. In this sample, this clonotype turned up a few times. Its antigen is as yet unknown. 8.5 to 10 ml of fresh peripheral blood supplied the PBMCs. Template material for amplifying TCR beta CDR3 regions consisted of RNA transcripts. A first-round RT-PCR of the TCR CDR3 used the HTBI primer set. TCRdb analysed the multiplex PCR reads with MiXCR anew, one entry per CDR3 protein. This sample carries around 600,000 distinct CDR3 sequences, 11% to 15% of them seen once, and the ten largest clones take roughly 7%.

The sequence came from a woman under 30 with Graves' ophthalmopathy. The sequenced material came from blood. The chain recombines TRBV28 with TRBJ2-5, with D perhaps TRBD1 or TRBD2 (5 bases each). CDR3 sequence: CASSTDKEGETQYF. As DNA, the CDR3 is TGTGCCAGCAGTACGGACAAAGAGGGAGAGACCCAGTACTTC.